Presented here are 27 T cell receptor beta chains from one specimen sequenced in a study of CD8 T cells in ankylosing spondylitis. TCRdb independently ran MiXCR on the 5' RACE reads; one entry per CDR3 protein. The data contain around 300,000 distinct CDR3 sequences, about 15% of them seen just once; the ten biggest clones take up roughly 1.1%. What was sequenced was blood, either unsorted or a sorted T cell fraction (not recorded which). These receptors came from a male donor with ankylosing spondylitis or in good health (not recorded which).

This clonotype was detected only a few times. CDR3 sequence: CASSRAGSSNNEQFF. The CDR3 DNA reads as TGCGCCAGCAGTCGGGCGGGATCATCTAACAATGAGCAGTTCTTC. The chain carries TRBV5-1 and TRBJ2-1, with D perhaps TRBD2 (6 bases). This CDR3 spans 15 amino acids. V lost 5 bases, J lost 5 bases, and 17 bases lay in between. CDR1 and CDR2 from the germline V gene are SGHRS and YFSETQ.

CDR3 DNA: TGCGCCAGCAGCTCCGGGCCCCTTGAGAGCTCCTACGAGCAGTACTTC. It translates to CASSSGPLESSYEQYF. The chain uses TRBV5-1 and TRBJ2-7; unclear D gene. CDR1 is SGHRS, CDR2 YFSETQ, per germline. Deletions cut 3 bases from V and 0 bases from J, with 16 bases between. This CDR3 has 16 residues.

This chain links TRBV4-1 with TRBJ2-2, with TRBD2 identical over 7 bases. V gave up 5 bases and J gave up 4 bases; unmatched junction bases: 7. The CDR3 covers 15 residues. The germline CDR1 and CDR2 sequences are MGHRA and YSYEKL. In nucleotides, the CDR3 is TGCGCCAGCAGCAATGGGCGGGAGCGCACCGGGGAGCTGTTTTTT. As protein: CASSNGRERTGELFF.

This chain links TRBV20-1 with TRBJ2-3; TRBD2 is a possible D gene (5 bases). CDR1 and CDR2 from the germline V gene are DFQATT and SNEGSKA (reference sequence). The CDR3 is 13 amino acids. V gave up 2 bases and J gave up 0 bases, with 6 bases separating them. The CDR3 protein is CSARRDSTDTQYF. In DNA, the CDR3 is TGCAGTGCTAGACGGGATAGCACAGATACGCAGTATTTT.

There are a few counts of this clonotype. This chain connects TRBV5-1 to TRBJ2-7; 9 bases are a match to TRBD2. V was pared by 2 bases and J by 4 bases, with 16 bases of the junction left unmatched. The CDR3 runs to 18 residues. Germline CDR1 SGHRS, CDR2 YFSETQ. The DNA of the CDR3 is TGCGCCAGCAGCTTCTCATCTCGAGGGCTAGCGGGGTTTTACGAGCAGTACTTC. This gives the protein CASSFSSRGLAGFYEQYF.

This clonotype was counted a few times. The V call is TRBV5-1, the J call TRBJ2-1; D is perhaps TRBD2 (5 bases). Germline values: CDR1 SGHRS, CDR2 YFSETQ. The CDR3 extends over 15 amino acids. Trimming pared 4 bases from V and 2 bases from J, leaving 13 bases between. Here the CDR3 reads CASSPGILAYNEQFF. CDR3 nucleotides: TGCGCCAGCAGCCCCGGGATTCTGGCCTACAATGAGCAGTTCTTC.

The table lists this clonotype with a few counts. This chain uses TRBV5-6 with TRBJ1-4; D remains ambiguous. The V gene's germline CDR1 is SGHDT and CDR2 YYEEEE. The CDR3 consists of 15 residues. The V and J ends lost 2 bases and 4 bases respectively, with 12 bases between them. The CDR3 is CASSLGVGLNEKLFF. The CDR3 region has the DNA TGTGCCAGCAGCTTAGGAGTAGGTCTTAATGAAAAACTGTTTTTT.

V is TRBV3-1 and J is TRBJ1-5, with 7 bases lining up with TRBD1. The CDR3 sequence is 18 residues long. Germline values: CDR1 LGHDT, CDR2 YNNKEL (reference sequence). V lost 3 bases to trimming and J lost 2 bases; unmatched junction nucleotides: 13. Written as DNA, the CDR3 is TGTGCCAGCAGCCACATAAGGACAGGTGAGAAGGGCAATCAGCCCCAGCATTTT. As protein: CASSHIRTGEKGNQPQHF.

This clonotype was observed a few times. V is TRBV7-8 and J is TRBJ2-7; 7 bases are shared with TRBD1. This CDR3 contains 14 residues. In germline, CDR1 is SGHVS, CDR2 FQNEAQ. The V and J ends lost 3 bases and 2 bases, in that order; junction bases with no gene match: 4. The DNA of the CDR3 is TGTGCCAGCAGCTTCCTCACAGGGGCCTACGAGCAGTACTTC. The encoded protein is CASSFLTGAYEQYF.

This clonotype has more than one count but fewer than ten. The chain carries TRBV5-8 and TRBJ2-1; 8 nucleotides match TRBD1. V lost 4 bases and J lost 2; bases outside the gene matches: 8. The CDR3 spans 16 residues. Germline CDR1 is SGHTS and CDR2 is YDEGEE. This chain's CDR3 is CASSRGTGAPYNEQFF. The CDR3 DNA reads TGTGCCAGCAGCAGGGGGACAGGCGCTCCCTACAATGAGCAGTTCTTC.

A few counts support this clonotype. CDR3 amino acids: CASSLVYTQETQYF. The CDR3 DNA sequence: TGTGCCAGCAGCTTGGTCTATACCCAAGAGACCCAGTACTTC. The V call is TRBV5-5, the J call TRBJ2-5; D not certain. In germline, CDR1 is SGHKS, CDR2 YYEKEE (reference sequence). Trimming removed 0 bases from V and 1 base from J, with 7 bases in between. The CDR3 contains 14 residues.

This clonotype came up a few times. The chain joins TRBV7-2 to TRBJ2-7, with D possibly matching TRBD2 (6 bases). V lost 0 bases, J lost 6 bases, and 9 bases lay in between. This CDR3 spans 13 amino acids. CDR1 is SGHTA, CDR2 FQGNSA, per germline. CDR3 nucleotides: TGTGCCAGCAGCTTAGCCAGGGACTTCGAGCAGTACTTC. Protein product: CASSLARDFEQYF.

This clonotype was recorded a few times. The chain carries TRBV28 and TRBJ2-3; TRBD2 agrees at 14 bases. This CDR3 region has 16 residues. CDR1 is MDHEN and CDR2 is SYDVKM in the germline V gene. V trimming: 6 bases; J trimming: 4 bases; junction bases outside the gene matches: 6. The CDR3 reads CASRSGTSGSADTQYF. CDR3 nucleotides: TGTGCCAGCAGGTCCGGGACTAGCGGGAGTGCAGATACGCAGTATTTT.

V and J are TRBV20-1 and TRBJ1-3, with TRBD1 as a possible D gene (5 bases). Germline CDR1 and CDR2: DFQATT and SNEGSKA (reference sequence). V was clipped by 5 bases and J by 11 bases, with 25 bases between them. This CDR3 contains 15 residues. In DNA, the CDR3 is TGCAGTGCTGCGGATTACGGGGCTCCCGGAAGGGCCATATATTTT. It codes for CSAADYGAPGRAIYF.

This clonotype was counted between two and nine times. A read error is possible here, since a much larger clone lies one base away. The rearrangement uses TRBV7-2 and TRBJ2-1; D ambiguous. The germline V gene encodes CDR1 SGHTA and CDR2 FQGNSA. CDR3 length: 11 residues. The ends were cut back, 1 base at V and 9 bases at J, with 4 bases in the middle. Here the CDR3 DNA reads TGTGCCAGCAGCTTAGTGCGTGAGCAGTTCTTC. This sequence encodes CASSLVREQFF.

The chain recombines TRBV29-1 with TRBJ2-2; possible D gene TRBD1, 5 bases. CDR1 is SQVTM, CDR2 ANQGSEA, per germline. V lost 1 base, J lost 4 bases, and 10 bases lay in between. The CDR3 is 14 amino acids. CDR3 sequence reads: CSVEGQGRTGELFF. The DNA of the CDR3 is TGCAGCGTTGAAGGGCAGGGTCGCACCGGGGAGCTGTTTTTT.

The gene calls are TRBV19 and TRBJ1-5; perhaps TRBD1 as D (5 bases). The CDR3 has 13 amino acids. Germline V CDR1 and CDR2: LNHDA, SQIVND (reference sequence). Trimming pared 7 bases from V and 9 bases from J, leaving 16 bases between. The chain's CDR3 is CASIGLGEVPQHF. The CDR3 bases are TGTGCCAGTATTGGCTTGGGGGAAGTGCCCCAGCATTTT.

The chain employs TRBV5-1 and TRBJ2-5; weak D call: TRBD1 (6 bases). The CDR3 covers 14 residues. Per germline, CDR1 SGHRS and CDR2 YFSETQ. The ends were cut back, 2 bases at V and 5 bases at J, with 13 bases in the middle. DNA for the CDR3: TGCGCCAGCAGCTTAAACAGGGTAGGGGAGACCCAGTACTTC. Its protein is CASSLNRVGETQYF.

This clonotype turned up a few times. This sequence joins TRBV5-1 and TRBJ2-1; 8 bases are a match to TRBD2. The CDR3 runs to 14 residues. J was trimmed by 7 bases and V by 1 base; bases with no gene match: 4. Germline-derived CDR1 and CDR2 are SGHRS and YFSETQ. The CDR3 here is CASSLLAGQNEQFF. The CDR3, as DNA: TGCGCCAGCAGCTTGCTAGCGGGTCAAAATGAGCAGTTCTTC.

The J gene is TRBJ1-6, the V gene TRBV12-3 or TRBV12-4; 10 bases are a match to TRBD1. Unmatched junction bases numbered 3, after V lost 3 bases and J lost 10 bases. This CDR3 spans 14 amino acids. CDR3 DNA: TGTGCCAGCAGTTTCGGACAGGGGGAGTCACCCCTCCACTTT. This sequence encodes CASSFGQGESPLHF.

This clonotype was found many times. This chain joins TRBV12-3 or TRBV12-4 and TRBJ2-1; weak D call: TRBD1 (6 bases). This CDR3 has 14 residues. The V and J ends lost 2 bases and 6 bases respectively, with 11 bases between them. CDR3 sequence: CASSLNRAGNEQFF. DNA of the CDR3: TGTGCCAGCAGTTTAAACAGGGCGGGCAATGAGCAGTTCTTC.

The CDR3 reads CASTPDRPLFNQPQHF. The DNA for the CDR3 is TGTGCCAGCACTCCTGACAGACCGCTCTTCAATCAGCCCCAGCATTTT. This rearrangement joins TRBV6-1 to TRBJ1-5; D possibly corresponds to TRBD1 (5 bases). CDR1 and CDR2 (germline): MNHNS, SASEGT. This CDR3 comprises 16 residues. V dropped 7 bases and J dropped 3 bases, with 19 bases sitting between them.

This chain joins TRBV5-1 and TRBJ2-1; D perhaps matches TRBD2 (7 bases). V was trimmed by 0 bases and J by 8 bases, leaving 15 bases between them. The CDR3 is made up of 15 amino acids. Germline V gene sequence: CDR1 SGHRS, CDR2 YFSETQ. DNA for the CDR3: TGCGCCAGCAGCTTGGCTGGGGGGGGGCTCGATGAGCAGTTCTTC. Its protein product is CASSLAGGGLDEQFF.

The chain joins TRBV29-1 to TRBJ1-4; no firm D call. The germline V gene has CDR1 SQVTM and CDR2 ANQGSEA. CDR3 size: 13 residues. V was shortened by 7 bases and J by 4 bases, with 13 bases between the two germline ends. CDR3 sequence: CSAEGGYNEKLFF. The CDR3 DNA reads TGCAGCGCCGAGGGAGGGTATAATGAAAAACTGTTTTTT.

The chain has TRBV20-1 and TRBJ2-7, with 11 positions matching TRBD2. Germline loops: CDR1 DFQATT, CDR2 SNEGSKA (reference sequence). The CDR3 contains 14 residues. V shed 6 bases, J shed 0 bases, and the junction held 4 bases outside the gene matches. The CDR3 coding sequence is TGCAGTGCCCAACTAGCGGGGGCCTCCTACGAGCAGTACTTC. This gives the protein CSAQLAGASYEQYF.

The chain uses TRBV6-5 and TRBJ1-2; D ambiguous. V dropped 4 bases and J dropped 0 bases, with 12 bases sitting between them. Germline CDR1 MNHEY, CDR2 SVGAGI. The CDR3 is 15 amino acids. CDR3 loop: CASSSGRLTNYGYTF. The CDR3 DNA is TGTGCCAGCAGTTCCGGGCGTCTTACTAACTATGGCTACACCTTC.

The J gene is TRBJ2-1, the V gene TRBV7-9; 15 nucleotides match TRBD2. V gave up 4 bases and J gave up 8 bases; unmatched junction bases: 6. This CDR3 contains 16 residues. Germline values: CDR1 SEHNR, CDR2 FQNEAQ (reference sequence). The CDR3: CASSSRTSGRDYEQFF. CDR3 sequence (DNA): TGTGCCAGCAGCTCTCGGACTAGCGGGAGGGACTATGAGCAGTTCTTC.